This passage covers 29 T cell receptor beta chains from one sample sequenced in a study of T cells in Graves' hyperthyroidism and ophthalmopathy. It was RNA transcripts that yielded the amplified TCR beta CDR3 regions. Using the HTBI primer set, a first-round RT-PCR was run on the TCR CDR3. TCRdb analysed the multiplex PCR reads with MiXCR anew, one entry per CDR3 protein. The sample contains about half a million distinct CDR3 sequences, about 16% of which appear only once. The sequenced sample consisted of blood. The source of these receptors is a woman aged 30 to 39 with Graves' ophthalmopathy.

In its sample, this clonotype was seen a few times. The chain has TRBV18 and TRBJ2-3; possibly TRBD2 for D (5 bases). The CDR3 loop spans 15 amino acids. V dropped 3 bases and J dropped 5 bases, with 15 bases sitting between them. Germline V CDR1 and CDR2: KGHSH, LQKENI. The CDR3 DNA reads TGTGCCAGCTCACCTCCTGAAGACTATCAAGATACGCAGTATTTT. Translation gives CASSPPEDYQDTQYF.

This rearrangement joins TRBV5-4 to TRBJ2-1; D tentatively fits TRBD1 or TRBD2 (7 bases each). The CDR3 is made up of 18 amino acids. The V gene's germline CDR1 is SGHNT and CDR2 YYREEE (reference sequence). Trimming removed 3 bases at V and 6 bases at J, with 25 bases between. In nucleotides, the CDR3 is TGTGCCAGCAGCTCAGGGGGGGGAGGCGAGACATTACCCAATGAGCAGTTCTTC. Its protein is CASSSGGGGETLPNEQFF.

This clonotype was recorded many times. The rearrangement joins TRBV2 to TRBJ2-1, with D possibly being TRBD2 (6 bases). CDR1 is SNHLY, CDR2 FYNNEI, per germline. This CDR3 is built from 16 residues. With 6 bases removed from V and 2 bases from J, the gap between germline ends came to 17 bases. This CDR3 reads CASSVIAAQAYNEQFF. Here the CDR3 DNA reads TGTGCCAGCAGCGTTATAGCGGCCCAAGCCTACAATGAGCAGTTCTTC.

At least ten counts were recorded for this clonotype. The gene calls are TRBV6-2 or TRBV6-3 and TRBJ1-5; perhaps TRBD1 as D (6 bases). The CDR3 spans 15 residues. Germline CDR1 reads MNHEY; CDR2 reads SVGEGT. Deletions cut 2 bases from V and 4 bases from J, with 12 bases between. CDR3 in amino acids: CASSYGLGTNQPQHF. CDR3 DNA sequence: TGTGCCAGCAGTTACGGGCTGGGGACAAATCAGCCCCAGCATTTT.

This clonotype was detected only a few times. The chain combines TRBV28 with TRBJ1-4; D gene uncertain. The V gene's germline CDR1 is MDHEN and CDR2 SYDVKM. V lost 4 bases and J lost 11, with 17 bases in between. This CDR3 spans 14 amino acids. Here the CDR3 DNA reads TGTGCCAGCAGTTCTCCATCGGTCGTCGAGAAACTGTTTTTT. Protein sequence: CASSSPSVVEKLFF.

This clonotype was found a few times. CDR3 sequence reads: CASSVFDGVPNEQFF. The CDR3 coding sequence is TGTGCCAGCAGCGTATTTGACGGGGTTCCCAATGAGCAGTTCTTC. V and J are TRBV9 and TRBJ2-1, with D perhaps TRBD2 (5 bases). Germline V gene lookup returns CDR1 SGDLS and CDR2 YYNGEE. Between the trimmed V and J ends, which lost 1 base and 6 bases, there was a span of 14 bases. CDR3 length: 15 residues. The full variable domain, completed using reference TRBV9 and TRBJ2-1, is DSGVTQTPKHLITATGQRVTLRCSPRSGDLSVYWYQQSLDQGLQFLIQYYNGEERAKGNILERFSAQQFPDLHSELNLSSLELGDSALYFCASSVFDGVPNEQFFGPGTRLTVL.

This clonotype was picked up a small number of times. This sequence joins TRBV3-1 and TRBJ2-1; no reliable D call. The CDR3 is 14 residues long. CDR1 LGHDT and CDR2 YNNKEL come from the germline V gene (reference sequence). V lost 6 bases, J lost 3 bases, and 12 bases lay in between. DNA of the CDR3: TGTGCCAGCAGTTACTCGAAGGGCTACAATGAGCAGTTCTTC. Protein: CASSYSKGYNEQFF.

This clonotype occurred many times. The rearrangement links TRBV7-6 to TRBJ2-3; 15 positions agree with TRBD2. This CDR3 has 17 residues. Germline CDR1 reads SGHVS; CDR2 reads FNYEAQ. V was pared by 1 base and J by 4 bases, with 3 bases of the junction left unmatched. Here the CDR3 reads CASSLGTSGRAADTQYF. In nucleotides, the CDR3 is TGTGCCAGCAGCTTAGGGACTAGCGGGAGGGCCGCAGATACGCAGTATTTT.

The V gene is TRBV14, the J gene TRBJ2-7; no definite D call. V dropped 4 bases and J dropped 3 bases, with 13 bases sitting between them. The CDR3 spans 14 residues. The germline gives CDR1 SGHDN, CDR2 FVKESK. Written as DNA, the CDR3 is TGTGCCAGCAGCCCTGGGAACCGCTACTACGAGCAGTACTTC. As protein: CASSPGNRYYEQYF.

This chain joins TRBV7-9 and TRBJ1-1, with D perhaps TRBD1 (6 bases). Between the trimmed V and J ends, which lost 7 bases and 1 base, there was a span of 25 bases. CDR3 length: 18 amino acids. In germline, CDR1 is SEHNR, CDR2 FQNEAQ (reference sequence). The CDR3 spells CASTRLVGVTTGNTEAFF. The DNA of the CDR3 is TGTGCCAGCACCCGACTAGTGGGGGTAACGACAGGGAACACTGAAGCTTTCTTT.

The chain carries TRBV4-1 and TRBJ1-2; D is unclear. The CDR3 length is 19 residues. The ends were cut back, 2 bases at V and 2 bases at J, with 24 bases in the middle. Germline CDR1 reads MGHRA; CDR2 reads YSYEKL. In nucleotides, the CDR3 is TGCGCCAGCAGCCAATGGACCATGGGTGAGGCAGGTGGAAACTATGGCTACACCTTC. Protein: CASSQWTMGEAGGNYGYTF.

This clonotype came up many times. The chain links TRBV4-3 to TRBJ1-4; a weak D match, TRBD1 (6 bases). In germline, CDR1 is LGHNA, CDR2 YSLEER. Trimming took off 3 bases at V and 8 bases at J, with 16 bases between the two ends. This CDR3 contains 15 residues. DNA for the CDR3: TGCGCCAGCAGCCAGGGAAACAGGGTGGACGAAAAACTGTTTTTT. Amino acids: CASSQGNRVDEKLFF.

The J gene is TRBJ1-5, the V gene TRBV19, with D unclear. The V gene's germline CDR1 is LNHDA and CDR2 SQIVND (reference sequence). CDR3 size: 18 residues. V was trimmed by 2 bases and J by 1 base, leaving 18 bases between them. This chain's CDR3 is CASSIPPRGPLSNQPQHF. CDR3 in DNA: TGTGCCAGTAGTATACCCCCGCGAGGGCCGCTAAGCAATCAGCCCCAGCATTTT.

As regards this clonotype: Because the CDR3's place on the DNA is in doubt, the DNA is left out and the CDR3 is given as listed by TCRdb. The chain uses TRBV7-8 and TRBJ2-2; TRBD2 was called by the table and not checked on the DNA. The V gene's germline CDR1 is SGHVS and CDR2 FQNEAQ. 24 amino acids form the CDR3, both terminal residues included. CDR3 amino acids: CASSFVDSSAGEQFFGPGTGELFF.

This chain uses TRBV29-1 with TRBJ2-1; no firm D call. Trimming removed 2 bases from V and 9 bases from J, with 8 bases in between. The CDR3 length is 11 residues. From germline, CDR1 is SQVTM and CDR2 ANQGSEA. In DNA form, the CDR3 reads TGCAGCGTTGAAATTGCTGGTGAGCAGTTCTTC. This gives the protein CSVEIAGEQFF.

The table lists this clonotype with many counts. The chain joins TRBV29-1 to TRBJ2-7, with D hard to call. Between the trimmed V and J ends, which lost 5 bases and 1 base, there was a span of 9 bases. Germline assignment: CDR1 SQVTM and CDR2 ANQGSEA. The CDR3 sequence is 12 residues long. As DNA, the CDR3 is TGCAGCGTTTCGGCGGAATCCTACGAGCAGTACTTC. It translates to CSVSAESYEQYF.

This clonotype was recorded a few times. This rearrangement joins TRBV25-1 to TRBJ2-5; D ambiguous. The germline CDR1 and CDR2 sequences are MGHDK and SYGVNS. The CDR3 is 13 amino acids. V lost 8 bases and J 5 bases, leaving 15 bases between the germline ends. The CDR3 spells CASGRRTTETQYF. The CDR3 bases are TGTGCCAGCGGGCGCCGGACGACGGAGACCCAGTACTTC.

This chain joins TRBV28 and TRBJ2-7; unclear D gene. Between the trimmed V and J ends, which lost 8 bases and 3 bases, there was a span of 8 bases. The germline V gene has CDR1 MDHEN and CDR2 SYDVKM. The CDR3 is made up of 11 amino acids. As DNA, the CDR3 is TGTGCCAGCGGGCCCCTCTACGAGCAGTACTTC. It translates to CASGPLYEQYF. Full variable domain (remainder filled in from reference TRBV28 and TRBJ2-7): DVKVTQSSRYLVKRTGEKVFLECVQDMDHENMFWYRQDPGLGLRLIYFSYDVKMKEKGDIPEGYSVSREKKERFSLILESASTNQTSMYLCASGPLYEQYFGPGTRLTVT.

Comments on this clonotype: It may be a read error: a sequence one base away is much more abundant. The rearrangement links TRBV20-1 to TRBJ2-1; TRBD2 aligns across 10 bases. Germline V CDR1 and CDR2: DFQATT, SNEGSKA (reference sequence). The V segment lost 4 bases and the J segment 5 bases; nucleotides outside the gene matches: 14. This CDR3 comprises 17 residues. The chain's CDR3 is CSAIVGTSVRTHNEQFF. As DNA, the CDR3 is TGCAGTGCTATCGTAGGGACTAGCGTGAGGACACACAATGAGCAGTTCTTC.

This clonotype has a count of ten or more. V usage is TRBV28 and J usage is TRBJ2-7; no reliable D call. The V and J ends lost 4 bases and 4 bases respectively, with 17 bases between them. The CDR3 covers 15 residues. CDR1 and CDR2 (germline): MDHEN, SYDVKM. CDR3: CASSSPNDGGYEQYF. The CDR3 coding sequence is TGTGCCAGCAGTTCCCCGAATGATGGTGGGTACGAGCAGTACTTC.

In its sample, this clonotype was seen many times. The chain is built from TRBV28 and TRBJ1-1; no firm D call. The CDR3 is made up of 12 amino acids. CDR1 is MDHEN and CDR2 is SYDVKM in the germline V gene. Trimming took off 9 bases at V and 7 bases at J, with 15 bases between the two ends. The CDR3 sequence is CASLAGRLEAFF. The CDR3, as DNA: TGTGCCAGTCTTGCCGGCAGGCTTGAAGCTTTCTTT.

This clonotype was detected many times. The chain uses TRBV28 and TRBJ2-5, with D maybe TRBD1 (6 bases). Trimming removed 2 bases at V and 3 bases at J, with 7 bases between. The germline V gene encodes CDR1 MDHEN and CDR2 SYDVKM. CDR3 length: 13 residues. The CDR3 is CASSLGTKETQYF. CDR3 DNA sequence: TGTGCCAGCAGTTTAGGGACAAAAGAGACCCAGTACTTC.

This clonotype has at least ten counts. The chain is built from TRBV12-3 or TRBV12-4 and TRBJ1-1; D gene unclear. This CDR3 is built from 14 residues. The V gene lost 2 bases and the J gene lost 1 base, with 8 bases spanning the gap. The CDR3: CASSLMGPNTEAFF. For the CDR3, the DNA is TGTGCCAGCAGTTTAATGGGTCCGAACACTGAAGCTTTCTTT.

The chain uses TRBV12-5 and TRBJ2-1; D gene ambiguous. CDR3 length equals 11 residues. Per the germline V gene, CDR1 is LGHNT and CDR2 is FRNRAP. Trimming took off 1 base at V and 7 bases at J, with 2 bases between the two ends. The CDR3 is CASGLGNEQFF. CDR3 nucleotide sequence: TGTGCTAGTGGTTTGGGGAATGAGCAGTTCTTC.

This clonotype came up many times. The V gene is TRBV7-3, the J gene TRBJ2-2, with unresolved D. Germline CDR1 SGHTA, CDR2 FQGTGA. The CDR3 is 14 residues long. Trimming took off 1 base at V and 5 bases at J, with 8 bases between the two ends. The CDR3 DNA reads as TGTGCCAGCAGCTTAATGGCGGCGACCGGGGAGCTGTTTTTT. This translates into CASSLMAATGELFF.

This clonotype was picked up many times. The CDR3 is CASSLGSPSYEQYF. CDR3 coding DNA: TGTGCCAGCAGCTTAGGCTCCCCCTCCTACGAGCAGTACTTC. J is TRBJ2-7 and V is TRBV13; unclear D gene. CDR3 length: 14 amino acids. Germline CDR1 and CDR2: PRHDT and FYEKMQ (reference sequence). Trimming took off 0 bases at V and 0 bases at J, with 6 bases between the two ends.

This clonotype was found a few times. The J gene is TRBJ2-7, the V gene TRBV2, with D unclear. The CDR3 is 14 residues long. Trimming took 0 bases from V and 9 from J, leaving 15 bases between them. Germline V gene sequence: CDR1 SNHLY, CDR2 FYNNEI. For the CDR3, the DNA is TGTGCCAGCAGTGAAGCGCTTCAGAGTTCATCGCAGTACTTC. Translating it yields CASSEALQSSSQYF.

This clonotype was seen repeatedly, ten times or more. The chain has TRBV29-1 and TRBJ1-1; D gene ambiguous. Looked up from germline, CDR1 is SQVTM and CDR2 is ANQGSEA. Between the trimmed V and J ends, which lost 5 bases and 0 bases, there was a span of 7 bases. The CDR3 is 12 amino acids. CDR3 amino acids: CSVFSMNTEAFF. In nucleotides, the CDR3 is TGCAGCGTTTTCAGCATGAACACTGAAGCTTTCTTT.

The V call is TRBV6-1, the J call TRBJ2-1; TRBD1 or TRBD2 may be the D gene (6 bases each). The CDR3 covers 14 residues. The V and J ends lost 8 bases and 9 bases respectively, with 20 bases between them. The germline V gene has CDR1 MNHNS and CDR2 SASEGT. The CDR3 nucleotides are TGTGCCAGCCGGGGGTGGGGGCCAGCGAGTGAGCAGTTCTTC. Translating gives CASRGWGPASEQFF.